The present T cell receptor (beta chain) was sequenced within a study of blood T cell repertoires in COVID-19. Whole-study context: Acute-phase and convalescent COVID-19 samples originated in the United States, Italy and Spain. T cells, B-cell-depleted T cells, or PBMCs provided the cDNA or gDNA that served as material.

Seattle participants joined during active infection and were tracked over time. Germline CDR1 reads KGHDR; CDR2 reads SFDVKD. V lost 5 bases to trimming and J lost 7 bases, with 11 bases between them. This CDR3 has 14 amino acids. Original handling: Quantification of nucleated cells was approximated via reference gene primer amplification. Here immunoSEQ multiplex PCR was the method, and the copy in TCRdb shows in-frame clones only, minus some. V, J and clone size are those of that table, while D and trimming were read from the DNA. The sample contains 150,000 to 170,000 clones, over 75% of which appear only once.

The receptor was derived from a man in his sixties with COVID-19, enrolled during active disease. Material: peripheral blood. The genes are TRBV24-1 and TRBJ1-6; D may be TRBD1 (5 bases). The CDR3 DNA is TGTGCCACCAGTGCTGGACGGACAAATTCACCCCTCCACTTT. Protein sequence: CATSAGRTNSPLHF.